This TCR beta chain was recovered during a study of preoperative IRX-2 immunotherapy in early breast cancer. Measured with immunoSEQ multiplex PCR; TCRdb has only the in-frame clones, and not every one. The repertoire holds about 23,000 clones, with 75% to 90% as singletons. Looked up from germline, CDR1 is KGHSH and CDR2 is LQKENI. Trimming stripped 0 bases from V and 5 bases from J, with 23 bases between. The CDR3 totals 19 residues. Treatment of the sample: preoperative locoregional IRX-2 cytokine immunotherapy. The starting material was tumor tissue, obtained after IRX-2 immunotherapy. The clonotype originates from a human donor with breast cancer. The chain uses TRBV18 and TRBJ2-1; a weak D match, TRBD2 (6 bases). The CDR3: CASSPPQGVVDGGNNEQFF. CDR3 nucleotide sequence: TGTGCCAGCTCACCACCTCAGGGAGTTGTTGATGGGGGGAACAATGAGCAGTTCTTC.